One and the same sample provided the 27 T cell receptor beta chains below, sequenced in a study of T cells in Graves' hyperthyroidism and ophthalmopathy. RNA transcripts yielded amplified TCR beta CDR3 regions. First-round RT-PCR of the TCR CDR3 relied on the HTBI primer set. From the multiplex PCR reads, TCRdb called clonotypes with MiXCR, one entry per CDR3 protein. Of 490,000 or so distinct CDR3 sequences in the sample, 20% were seen once. Input material: blood. All receptors come from a man aged 35 to 55 with Graves' ophthalmopathy.

This clonotype was detected only a few times. V is TRBV7-8 and J is TRBJ1-2; unclear D gene. The V and J ends lost 4 bases and 4 bases respectively, with 10 bases between them. CDR3 size: 13 residues. Germline V CDR1 and CDR2: SGHVS, FQNEAQ. CDR3 in amino acids: CASSSGSFYGYTF. For the CDR3, the DNA is TGTGCCAGCAGCTCTGGGTCTTTCTATGGCTACACCTTC.

In this sample, this clonotype turned up a few times. The rearrangement uses TRBV20-1 and TRBJ2-7, with D unresolved. The V end was cut by 1 base, the J end by 7 bases, with 20 bases between. The germline V gene has CDR1 DFQATT and CDR2 SNEGSKA (reference sequence). The CDR3 runs 15 residues. CDR3 DNA sequence: TGCAGTGCTAGAGCCCCGACGGGCCGTTACGAGGAGCAGTACTTC. Residues: CSARAPTGRYEEQYF.

V is TRBV12-5 and J is TRBJ2-1; D unclear. The V gene lost 1 base and the J gene lost 8 bases, with 15 bases spanning the gap. CDR1 is LGHNT and CDR2 is FRNRAP in the germline V gene. There are 15 residues in the CDR3. CDR3 sequence (DNA): TGTGCTAGTGGTTTGGGGTCTAAAAGGGCGGATGAGCAGTTCTTC. Translated, it gives CASGLGSKRADEQFF.

This chain connects TRBV28 to TRBJ1-1; possibly TRBD1 for D (5 bases). Looked up from germline, CDR1 is MDHEN and CDR2 is SYDVKM. The CDR3 sequence is 13 residues long. Trimming left V 7 bases short and J 4 bases short, with 13 bases between. CDR3 nucleotide sequence: TGTGCCAGCACGATAGAGGGGATCACTGAAGCTTTCTTT. Translated: CASTIEGITEAFF.

In nucleotides, the CDR3 is TGTGCCAGCAGTCAACAGGTCTATGGCTACACCTTC. The encoded protein is CASSQQVYGYTF. The chain couples TRBV28 to TRBJ1-2; the D gene is possibly TRBD1 (5 bases). V lost 5 bases, J lost 4 bases, and 8 bases lay in between. Germline V gives CDR1 MDHEN, CDR2 SYDVKM. CDR3 length: 12 amino acids.

This clonotype was recorded a few times. The rearrangement uses TRBV7-8 and TRBJ2-2; possible D gene TRBD2, 5 bases. Trimming pared 6 bases from V and 6 bases from J, leaving 14 bases between. The CDR3 runs 14 residues. The germline CDR1 and CDR2 sequences are SGHVS and FQNEAQ. The CDR3 nucleotides read TGTGCCAGCAGTCCCCAGAGGGCAGCCGGGGAGCTGTTTTTT. It is translated as CASSPQRAAGELFF.

This clonotype was counted many times. V gene TRBV28 combines with J gene TRBJ2-1, with TRBD2 matching over 7 bases. The CDR3 spans 16 residues. J was trimmed by 1 base and V by 1 base; bases with no gene match: 4. From germline, CDR1 is MDHEN and CDR2 SYDVKM. In DNA, the CDR3 is TGTGCCAGCAGTTTATCAGAGGGAGGGTCCTACAATGAGCAGTTCTTC. It encodes CASSLSEGGSYNEQFF. Drawing the rest from reference TRBV28 and TRBJ2-1, the complete variable domain is DVKVTQSSRYLVKRTGEKVFLECVQDMDHENMFWYRQDPGLGLRLIYFSYDVKMKEKGDIPEGYSVSREKKERFSLILESASTNQTSMYLCASSLSEGGSYNEQFFGPGTRLTVL.

This clonotype was seen ten or more times. The chain carries TRBV3-1 and TRBJ2-7, with no clear D. This CDR3 has 15 amino acids. The germline V gene encodes CDR1 LGHDT and CDR2 YNNKEL (reference sequence). V was clipped by 4 bases and J by 0 bases, with 13 bases between them. Here the CDR3 reads CASSPNMDASYEQYF. In DNA, the CDR3 is TGTGCCAGCAGCCCAAACATGGACGCCTCCTACGAGCAGTACTTC.

As regards this clonotype: A much larger clonotype is one base distant, so this may be a read error. This rearrangement joins TRBV13 to TRBJ2-7; 12 bases agree with TRBD2. This CDR3 has 17 residues. In germline, CDR1 is PRHDT, CDR2 FYEKMQ (reference sequence). CDR3 amino acids: CTSSLPRLAGALGEQYF. The DNA of the CDR3 is TGTACCAGCAGCTTACCCAGACTAGCGGGGGCCTTGGGCGAGCAGTACTTC.

The genes are TRBV10-1 and TRBJ1-5, with 9 nucleotides matching TRBD1. The CDR3 is 17 residues long. Trimming at V came to 4 bases and at J to 7 bases, leaving 14 bases not matched to a gene. Germline V lookup: CDR1 WNHNN, CDR2 SYGVQD (reference sequence). The CDR3 DNA reads as TGCGCCAGCAGTGTAGGACAGGGGTTTCTAGTGGTCCAGCCCCAGCATTTT. As protein: CASSVGQGFLVVQPQHF.

This clonotype was detected only a few times. The DNA of the CDR3 is TGTGCCAGCAGTTTTTTCGGACAGGGGAACACCGGGGAGCTGTTTTTT. Protein product: CASSFFGQGNTGELFF. The J gene is TRBJ2-2, the V gene TRBV28, with 8 bases lining up with TRBD1. V lost 3 bases, J lost 1 base, and 4 bases stayed unmatched. Per germline, CDR1 MDHEN and CDR2 SYDVKM. This CDR3 comprises 16 residues.

The table lists this clonotype with a few counts. The gene calls are TRBV11-3 and TRBJ2-1; 11 positions agree with TRBD1. The germline gives CDR1 SGHNT, CDR2 YENEEA. Trimming removed 0 bases from V and 5 bases from J; junction bases left unmatched: 0. This CDR3 is 15 amino acids long. The CDR3 protein is CASSLEDRGHNEQFF. CDR3 in DNA: TGTGCCAGCAGCTTAGAGGACAGGGGGCACAATGAGCAGTTCTTC. The whole variable domain, filled in from reference TRBV11-3 and TRBJ2-1, reads EAGVVQSPRYKIIEKKQPVAFWCNPISGHNTLYWYLQNLGQGPELLIRYENEEAVDDSQLPKDRFSAERLKGVDSTLKIQPAELGDSAVYLCASSLEDRGHNEQFFGPGTRLTVL.

This clonotype was recorded at least ten times. J is TRBJ2-7 and V is TRBV27, with D possibly matching TRBD2 (6 bases). Between the trimmed V and J ends, which lost 3 bases and 3 bases, there was a span of 12 bases. Per germline, CDR1 MNHEY and CDR2 SMNVEV (reference sequence). CDR3 length equals 14 residues. The DNA of the CDR3 is TGTGCCAGCAGTTTGGGGACTCCGGGCTACGAGCAGTACTTC. It translates to CASSLGTPGYEQYF.

Worth noting for this clonotype: The final CDR3 position lacks the conserved phenylalanine or tryptophan, pointing to a likely read error. The V gene is TRBV12-3 or TRBV12-4, the J gene TRBJ1-5; D unresolved. Trimming pared 3 bases from V and 0 bases from J, leaving 9 bases between. CDR3 size: 15 residues. The CDR3 DNA follows: TGTGCCAGCAGTTTCGGCAGAACTAGCAATCAGCCCCAGCATCTT. Translation: CASSFGRTSNQPQHL.

The J gene is TRBJ1-6, the V gene TRBV27, with D unclear. V was pared by 5 bases and J by 9 bases, with 11 bases between. From germline, CDR1 is MNHEY and CDR2 SMNVEV (reference sequence). The CDR3 is 13 residues long. CDR3 in DNA: TGTGCCAGCAGTCTAGAGACGCGTTCACCCCTCCACTTT. Encoded protein: CASSLETRSPLHF.

Ten or more counts support this clonotype. The genes are TRBV28 and TRBJ2-3; 7 nucleotides align to TRBD1. Germline CDR1 MDHEN, CDR2 SYDVKM. V lost 5 bases, J lost 2 bases, and 16 bases stayed unmatched. This CDR3 comprises 18 residues. This CDR3 reads CASSPVWTGLIHTDTQYF. As DNA, the CDR3 is TGTGCCAGCAGTCCTGTTTGGACAGGCCTCATCCACACAGATACGCAGTATTTT.

The chain recombines TRBV10-1 with TRBJ1-1; no clear D gene. The CDR3 spans 13 residues. Germline V gives CDR1 WNHNN, CDR2 SYGVQD (reference sequence). V lost 6 bases, J lost 6 bases, and 14 bases lay in between. The chain's CDR3 is CASSAKFGSEAFF. The CDR3 DNA reads TGCGCCAGCAGCGCAAAATTTGGTTCTGAAGCTTTCTTT.

This clonotype was seen repeatedly, ten times or more. The chain employs TRBV2 and TRBJ2-5; D might be TRBD1 (7 bases). The germline CDR1 and CDR2 sequences are SNHLY and FYNNEI. The ends were cut back, 6 bases at V and 4 bases at J, with 21 bases in the middle. CDR3 length: 16 amino acids. CDR3 sequence reads: CASRYVSGAGGETQYF. The CDR3 DNA sequence: TGTGCCAGCAGATACGTCTCGGGGGCAGGGGGAGAGACCCAGTACTTC.

This clonotype showed up just a few times. This chain joins TRBV15 and TRBJ1-4, with D uncertain. The CDR3 is made up of 16 amino acids. Trimming shortened V by 0 bases and J by 8 bases, and 16 bases separated the two germline ends. The V gene's germline CDR1 is LNHNV and CDR2 YYDKDF (reference sequence). CDR3 residues: CATSRDRMGNGEKLFF. In DNA form, the CDR3 reads TGTGCCACCAGCAGAGATCGTATGGGGAACGGGGAAAAACTGTTTTTT.

This clonotype has ten or more counts. The genes are TRBV20-1 and TRBJ2-1; D possibly uses TRBD1 or TRBD2 (6 bases each). The V end lost 5 bases, the J end lost 7 bases, and 12 bases lay between the germline ends. Germline V gene lookup returns CDR1 DFQATT and CDR2 SNEGSKA (reference sequence). The length of the CDR3 is 12 residues. The CDR3 sequence: CSAGLQGNEQFF. The DNA for the CDR3 is TGCAGTGCTGGACTACAGGGTAATGAGCAGTTCTTC.

This clonotype was picked up many times. This chain uses TRBV7-6 with TRBJ1-4, with unresolved D. CDR3 length equals 13 residues. V lost 7 bases and J lost 3, with 9 bases in between. Germline V gene lookup returns CDR1 SGHVS and CDR2 FNYEAQ. DNA of the CDR3: TGTGCCAGCACGCTCGACGCTAATGAAAAACTGTTTTTT. Residues: CASTLDANEKLFF.

This clonotype was seen more than once but under ten times. V gene TRBV15 combines with J gene TRBJ1-1; 8 bases align to TRBD1. The germline CDR1 and CDR2 sequences are LNHNV and YYDKDF (reference sequence). V lost 0 bases to trimming and J lost 5 bases; unmatched junction nucleotides: 11. The CDR3 is made up of 17 amino acids. CDR3 sequence (DNA): TGTGCCACCAGCAGAGATATCCCAGGGGGCTTAGTTACTGAAGCTTTCTTT. Translation gives CATSRDIPGGLVTEAFF. The full variable domain, with the rest looked up from reference TRBV15 and TRBJ1-1, is DAMVIQNPRYQVTQFGKPVTLSCSQTLNHNVMYWYQQKSSQAPKLLFHYYDKDFNNEADTPDNFQSRRPNTSFCFLDIRSPGLGDTAMYLCATSRDIPGGLVTEAFFGQGTRLTVV.

This clonotype was detected many times. The V call is TRBV12-3 or TRBV12-4, the J call TRBJ1-1; weak D call: TRBD1 (6 bases). This CDR3 comprises 13 residues. V lost 4 bases to trimming and J lost 8 bases, with 14 bases between them. For the CDR3, the DNA is TGTGCCAGCAGTTCGTACAGGGAAGTCGAAGCTTTCTTT. Amino acids: CASSSYREVEAFF.

This clonotype was seen ten or more times. The chain links TRBV5-1 to TRBJ1-1; tentatively, D is TRBD1 (6 bases). The CDR3 contains 15 residues. The V and J ends lost 1 base and 5 bases respectively, with 15 bases between them. Germline V gives CDR1 SGHRS, CDR2 YFSETQ. CDR3 region: CASSLLGGRGTEAFF. DNA of the CDR3: TGCGCCAGCAGCTTGTTGGGGGGGCGAGGAACTGAAGCTTTCTTT.

The sample holds many counts of this clonotype. The rearrangement links TRBV2 to TRBJ1-5, with TRBD1 matching 7 bases. Per germline, CDR1 SNHLY and CDR2 FYNNEI. V trimming: 5 bases; J trimming: 6 bases; junction bases outside the gene matches: 4. The CDR3 has 13 residues. The CDR3 nucleotides read TGTGCCAGCAGTCAACAGGGGCCTCAGCCCCAGCATTTT. This translates into CASSQQGPQPQHF.

V usage is TRBV30 and J usage is TRBJ1-6; D not certain. The germline V and J ends were trimmed by 2 bases and 9 bases, with 14 bases remaining between them. CDR3 length equals 14 residues. Per germline, CDR1 GTSNPN and CDR2 SVGIG (reference sequence). CDR3 nucleotide sequence: TGTGCCTGGAGTCCCGGACCACCGGGTTCACCCCTCCACTTT. Its translation is CAWSPGPPGSPLHF.

This clonotype was counted a few times. The CDR3: CATQQGSGTDTQYF. The CDR3 bases are TGTGCCACCCAACAGGGTTCGGGCACAGATACGCAGTATTTT. The chain employs TRBV27 and TRBJ2-3, with D perhaps matching TRBD1 (6 bases). Germline assignment: CDR1 MNHEY and CDR2 SMNVEV (reference sequence). This CDR3 is 14 amino acids long. Trimming left V 10 bases short and J 1 base short, with 15 bases between.